The next 9 T cell receptor beta chains were all read from a single sample in a study of blood T cell repertoires in COVID-19. Clones were sequenced by immunoSEQ multiplex PCR, and TCRdb holds only the in-frame ones, with some missing. The sample holds a few hundred thousand clones, more than 75% seen once. Sample: PBMCs or T cells enriched from blood (not recorded which). Source of these receptors: a woman aged 18-29 years who had recovered from COVID-19.

CDR3: CASSRVAGREAFF. For the CDR3, the DNA is TGCGCCAGCAGCAGGGTGGCTGGCCGTGAAGCTTTCTTT. This sequence joins TRBV10-1 and TRBJ1-1, with TRBD1 as a possible D gene (5 bases). Looked up from germline, CDR1 is WNHNN and CDR2 is SYGVQD (reference sequence). The CDR3 is 13 residues long. V lost 6 bases and J lost 7, with 15 bases in between.

The chain links TRBV5-6 to TRBJ2-5; 8 bases are shared with TRBD1. Per the germline V gene, CDR1 is SGHDT and CDR2 is YYEEEE. J was trimmed by 5 bases and V by 5 bases; bases with no gene match: 11. This CDR3 comprises 15 residues. In DNA, the CDR3 is TGTGCCAGCAGTCACCGGACAGGGAGGAGGGAGACCCAGTACTTC. Its protein product is CASSHRTGRRETQYF. Using reference TRBV5-6 and TRBJ2-5 for the parts outside the CDR3, the full variable domain is DAGVTQSPTHLIKTRGQQVTLRCSPKSGHDTVSWYQQALGQGPQFIFQYYEEEERQRGNFPDRFSGHQFPNYSSELNVNALLLGDSALYLCASSHRTGRRETQYFGPGTRLLVL.

This chain uses TRBV5-8 with TRBJ1-3; perhaps TRBD1 as D (5 bases). This CDR3 contains 17 residues. V was trimmed by 1 base and J by 0 bases, leaving 14 bases between them. Germline assignment: CDR1 SGHTS and CDR2 YDEGEE. CDR3 bases: TGTGCCAGCAGCTTGAGGCCAGGGAGGCTCTCTGGAAACACCATATATTTT. The encoded protein is CASSLRPGRLSGNTIYF.

The chain has TRBV9 and TRBJ2-5; 11 nucleotides line up with TRBD2. The germline V gene encodes CDR1 SGDLS and CDR2 YYNGEE. Trimming at V came to 0 bases and at J to 4 bases, leaving 11 bases not matched to a gene. This CDR3 has 18 amino acids. The CDR3 reads CASSVEGTSGGRGETQYF. The CDR3 nucleotides are TGTGCCAGCAGCGTAGAGGGTACTAGCGGGGGAAGGGGAGAGACCCAGTACTTC.

The V and J genes are TRBV6-5 and TRBJ2-7; D might be TRBD1 (6 bases). Trimming stripped 5 bases from V and 5 bases from J, with 16 bases between. From germline, CDR1 is MNHEY and CDR2 SVGAGI. The CDR3 has 14 amino acids. The CDR3 loop reads CASSRTGSWHEQYF. CDR3 DNA: TGTGCCAGCAGTAGAACAGGGTCTTGGCACGAGCAGTACTTC.

The J gene is TRBJ2-1, the V gene TRBV30; 7 bases align to TRBD2. After removal of 0 bases from V and 3 bases from J, the junction contained 5 bases not matched to a gene. The CDR3 spans 15 residues. Germline V gene data show CDR1 as GTSNPN and CDR2 as SVGIG (reference sequence). This CDR3 reads CAWSVAAGVYNEQFF. The CDR3 DNA sequence: TGTGCCTGGAGTGTAGCGGCGGGGGTCTACAATGAGCAGTTCTTC.

J is TRBJ2-3 and V is TRBV9; TRBD2 matches 8 bases. After removal of 4 bases from V and 8 bases from J, the junction contained 12 bases not matched to a gene. Germline V gene sequence: CDR1 SGDLS, CDR2 YYNGEE. There are 15 residues in the CDR3. The CDR3 is CASSPTGGTGGTQYF. DNA of the CDR3: TGTGCCAGCAGCCCGACGGGGGGGACCGGGGGTACGCAGTATTTT.

For this clone: One end of the junction does not line up with germline, which may come from a read error. V usage is TRBV7-7 and J usage is TRBJ1-4, with D unresolved. CDR1 and CDR2 from the germline V gene are SSHAT and FNYEAQ (reference sequence). The CDR3 runs 14 residues. The CDR3 nucleotides are TGTGCTAGCAGCCCCCATGAGCTTCATGAAAAACTGTTTTTT. Its translation: CASSPHELHEKLFF.

This chain joins TRBV7-2 and TRBJ1-5; 7 bases fit TRBD1. Germline CDR1 SGHTA, CDR2 FQGNSA. Germline trimming cut 5 bases from V and 2 bases from J; bases unmatched to any gene: 6. This CDR3 has 15 amino acids. CDR3 DNA: TGTGCCAGCAGCCGGGACAGCTTGGGCAATCAGCCCCAGCATTTT. Its translation: CASSRDSLGNQPQHF.